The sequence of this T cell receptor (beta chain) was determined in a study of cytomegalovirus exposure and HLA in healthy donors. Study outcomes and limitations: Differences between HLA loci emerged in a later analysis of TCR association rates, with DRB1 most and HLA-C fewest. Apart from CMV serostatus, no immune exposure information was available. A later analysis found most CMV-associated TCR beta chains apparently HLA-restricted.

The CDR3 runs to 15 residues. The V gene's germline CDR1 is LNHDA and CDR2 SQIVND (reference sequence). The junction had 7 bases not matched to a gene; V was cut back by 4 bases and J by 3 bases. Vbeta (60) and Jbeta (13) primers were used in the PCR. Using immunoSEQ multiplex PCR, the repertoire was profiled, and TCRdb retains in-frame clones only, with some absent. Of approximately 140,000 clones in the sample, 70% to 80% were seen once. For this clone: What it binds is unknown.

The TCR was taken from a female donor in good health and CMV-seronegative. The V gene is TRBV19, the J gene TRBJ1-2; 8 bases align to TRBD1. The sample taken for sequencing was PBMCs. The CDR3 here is CASSTRQGMDYGYTF. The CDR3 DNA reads TGTGCCAGTAGTACGCGACAGGGGATGGACTATGGCTACACCTTC.